This TCR beta chain was recorded in a study of T-cell memory formation after mild COVID-19. Overall study findings and caveats: Some clones that responded turned up in pre-infection memory, which suggests that cross-reactive memory joined in.

The CDR3 sequence is 15 residues long. CDR1 is SGDLS, CDR2 YYNGEE, per germline. Trimming stripped 4 bases from V and 3 bases from J, with 16 bases between. TCRdb passed the 5' RACE reads through MiXCR, listing each CDR3 protein once. The data hold approximately 570,000 distinct CDR3 sequences, with roughly 18% observed a single time. In the case of this clonotype: Antigen specificity is unknown.

This chain joins TRBV9 and TRBJ1-2, with D perhaps TRBD1 (6 bases). The TCR originated in an adult woman who had mild COVID-19 (a few samples of this study predate the infection). Cell type and time point are not known. The specimen was PBMCs or a T cell subset sorted from them (not recorded which). The CDR3 here is CASSLTSTGYYGYTF. The CDR3 DNA sequence: TGTGCCAGCAGCCTAACATCGACAGGATACTATGGCTACACCTTC.